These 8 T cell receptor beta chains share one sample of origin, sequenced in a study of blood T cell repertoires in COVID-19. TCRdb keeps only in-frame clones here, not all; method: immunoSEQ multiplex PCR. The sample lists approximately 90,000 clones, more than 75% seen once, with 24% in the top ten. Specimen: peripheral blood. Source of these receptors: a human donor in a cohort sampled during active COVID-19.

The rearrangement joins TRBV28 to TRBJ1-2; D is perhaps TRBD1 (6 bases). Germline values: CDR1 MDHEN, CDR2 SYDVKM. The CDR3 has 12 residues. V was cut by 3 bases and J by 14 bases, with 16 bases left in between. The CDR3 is CASSLRNRARTF. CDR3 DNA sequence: TGTGCCAGCAGTTTGCGGAACAGGGCGCGTACCTTC.

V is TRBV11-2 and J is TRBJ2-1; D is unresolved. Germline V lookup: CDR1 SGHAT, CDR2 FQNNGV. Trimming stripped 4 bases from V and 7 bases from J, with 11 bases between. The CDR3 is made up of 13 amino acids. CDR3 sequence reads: CASSSGEANEQFF. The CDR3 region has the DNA TGTGCCAGCAGCTCCGGCGAGGCGAATGAGCAGTTCTTC.

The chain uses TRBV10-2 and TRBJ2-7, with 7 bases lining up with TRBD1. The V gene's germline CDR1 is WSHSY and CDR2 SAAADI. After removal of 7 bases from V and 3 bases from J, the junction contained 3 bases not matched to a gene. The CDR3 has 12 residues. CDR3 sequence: CASTSGGYEQYF. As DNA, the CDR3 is TGCGCCAGCACATCAGGGGGCTACGAGCAGTACTTC.

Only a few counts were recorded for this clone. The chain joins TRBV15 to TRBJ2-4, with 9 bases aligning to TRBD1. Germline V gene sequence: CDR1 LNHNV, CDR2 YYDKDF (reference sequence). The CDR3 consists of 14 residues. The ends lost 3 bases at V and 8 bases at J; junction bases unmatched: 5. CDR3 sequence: CATSRFDRGDIQYF. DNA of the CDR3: TGTGCCACCAGCAGGTTCGACAGGGGGGACATTCAGTACTTC.

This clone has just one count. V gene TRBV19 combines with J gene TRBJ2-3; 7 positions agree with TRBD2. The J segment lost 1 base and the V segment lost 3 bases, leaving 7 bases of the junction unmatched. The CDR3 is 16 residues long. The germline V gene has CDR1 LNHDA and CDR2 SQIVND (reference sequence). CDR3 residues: CASSMNGAGGTDTQYF. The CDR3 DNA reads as TGTGCCAGTAGTATGAACGGGGCGGGGGGCACAGATACGCAGTATTTT.

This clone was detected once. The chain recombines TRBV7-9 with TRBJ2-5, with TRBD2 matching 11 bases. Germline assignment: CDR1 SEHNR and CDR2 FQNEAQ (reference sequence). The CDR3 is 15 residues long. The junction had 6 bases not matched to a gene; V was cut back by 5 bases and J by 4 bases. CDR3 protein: CASSRLAGGAETQYF. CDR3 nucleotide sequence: TGTGCCAGCAGCCGCCTAGCGGGAGGTGCAGAGACCCAGTACTTC.

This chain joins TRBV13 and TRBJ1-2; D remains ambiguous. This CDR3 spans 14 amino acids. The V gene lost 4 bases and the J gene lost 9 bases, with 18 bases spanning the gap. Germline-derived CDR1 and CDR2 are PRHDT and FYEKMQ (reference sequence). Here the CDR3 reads CASSSRGGPLSYTF. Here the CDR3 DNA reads TGTGCCAGCAGCTCCCGGGGAGGGCCTTTGAGCTACACCTTC.

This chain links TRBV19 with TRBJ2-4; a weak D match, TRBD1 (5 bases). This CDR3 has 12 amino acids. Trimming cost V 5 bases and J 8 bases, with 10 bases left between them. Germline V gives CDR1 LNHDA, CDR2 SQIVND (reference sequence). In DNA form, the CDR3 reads TGTGCCAGTAGTCCCAGGGATGACATTCAGTACTTC. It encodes CASSPRDDIQYF. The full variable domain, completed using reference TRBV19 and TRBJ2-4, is DGGITQSPKYLFRKEGQNVTLSCEQNLNHDAMYWYRQDPGQGLRLIYYSQIVNDFQKGDIAEGYSVSREKKESFPLTVTSAQKNPTAFYLCASSPRDDIQYFGAGTRLSVL.